This entry lists 23 T cell receptor beta chains sequenced from one sample in a study of PD-1 blockade in classical Hodgkin lymphoma. Relapse was seen in all patients after autologous stem cell transplantation, and brentuximab vedotin exposure was variable. Method: immunoSEQ multiplex PCR; TCRdb's copy keeps in-frame clones and lacks some. The table lists about 10,000 clones, over 70% of them singletons, with around 9.3% in the top ten. Sequencing used peripheral blood mononuclear cells (PBMCs), obtained at baseline. The receptors here all came from a human donor with classical Hodgkin lymphoma.

The chain couples TRBV5-1 to TRBJ2-3, with TRBD2 as a possible D gene (5 bases). This CDR3 has 16 amino acids. V gave up 4 bases and J gave up 1 base, with 16 bases separating them. The germline V gene encodes CDR1 SGHRS and CDR2 YFSETQ. CDR3 loop: CASSPGWGVGTDTQYF. The DNA for the CDR3 is TGCGCCAGCAGCCCGGGATGGGGTGTGGGCACAGATACGCAGTATTTT. The full variable domain, rest sourced from reference TRBV5-1 and TRBJ2-3, is KAGVTQTPRYLIKTRGQQVTLSCSPISGHRSVSWYQQTPGQGLQFLFEYFSETQRNKGNFPGRFSGRQFSNSRSEMNVSTLELGDSALYLCASSPGWGVGTDTQYFGPGTRLTVL.

The rearrangement uses TRBV5-4 and TRBJ2-2; D remains unclear. Germline CDR1 and CDR2: SGHNT and YYREEE (reference sequence). CDR3 length equals 13 residues. The V and J ends lost 4 bases and 3 bases respectively, with 7 bases between them. The CDR3: CASSPTYTGELFF. The CDR3 nucleotides read TGTGCCAGCAGCCCGACTTACACCGGGGAGCTGTTTTTT.

V is TRBV5-4 and J is TRBJ2-5; D remains unclear. V lost 0 bases and J 0 bases, leaving 3 bases between the germline ends. In germline, CDR1 is SGHNT, CDR2 YYREEE (reference sequence). The length of the CDR3 is 13 residues. The CDR3 sequence: CASSLEYQETQYF. In DNA, the CDR3 is TGTGCCAGCAGCTTGGAATACCAAGAGACCCAGTACTTC.

The chain employs TRBV10-3 and TRBJ2-7; either TRBD1 or TRBD2 may fit D (6 bases each). V lost 3 bases, J lost 4 bases, and 19 bases lay in between. Germline-derived CDR1 and CDR2 are ENHRY and SYGVKD. The CDR3 is 16 amino acids. The CDR3 DNA is TGTGCCATCAGTGATTTCTTTTCCGGGGGCAGTTACGAGCAGTACTTC. Its protein is CAISDFFSGGSYEQYF.

The chain joins TRBV5-6 to TRBJ1-2; a possible D gene is TRBD1 (6 bases). The CDR3 loop spans 14 amino acids. Germline V gene lookup returns CDR1 SGHDT and CDR2 YYEEEE. The V and J ends lost 2 bases and 4 bases respectively, with 12 bases between them. The CDR3 DNA follows: TGTGCCAGCAGCTTCGGGGGCGTTAGCTATGGCTACACCTTC. This codes for CASSFGGVSYGYTF.

This clone was observed a single time. The chain joins TRBV6-1 to TRBJ1-5; 8 bases line up with TRBD1. Germline CDR1 and CDR2: MNHNS and SASEGT. The V segment lost 6 bases and the J segment 6 bases; nucleotides outside the gene matches: 7. The CDR3 contains 14 residues. The chain's CDR3 is CASRIGQGGQPQHF. Here the CDR3 DNA reads TGTGCCAGCAGGATCGGACAGGGCGGTCAGCCCCAGCATTTT.

The rearrangement joins TRBV19 to TRBJ2-2; D possibly corresponds to TRBD2 (6 bases). This CDR3 is built from 15 residues. V was pared by 6 bases and J by 0 bases, with 11 bases between. Germline lookup yields CDR1 LNHDA and CDR2 SQIVND (reference sequence). The CDR3 DNA reads TGTGCCAGTAGCGGGTGGGGGGCGAACACCGGGGAGCTGTTTTTT. Translated, it gives CASSGWGANTGELFF.

The chain combines TRBV28 with TRBJ1-2, with no clear D. Trimming shortened V by 7 bases and J by 3 bases, and 21 bases separated the two germline ends. CDR3 length: 16 residues. Germline CDR1 and CDR2: MDHEN and SYDVKM. Here the CDR3 DNA reads TGTGCCAGCATCCAGGCGATGGGCCGACAATACTATGGCTACACCTTC. Its translation: CASIQAMGRQYYGYTF.

The chain uses TRBV7-6 and TRBJ2-1, with TRBD2 matching 12 bases. V trimming: 3 bases; J trimming: 0 bases; junction bases outside the gene matches: 6. The CDR3 has 18 amino acids. Per germline, CDR1 SGHVS and CDR2 FNYEAQ. This chain's CDR3 is CASSFRLAGASSYNEQFF. The CDR3 DNA is TGTGCCAGCAGCTTCAGACTAGCGGGAGCCAGCTCCTACAATGAGCAGTTCTTC.

The chain couples TRBV9 to TRBJ2-5, with TRBD1 as a possible D gene (6 bases). The germline V gene encodes CDR1 SGDLS and CDR2 YYNGEE. Trimming left V 4 bases short and J 3 bases short, with 13 bases between. The CDR3 spans 14 residues. The chain's CDR3 is CASSPRSGEETQYF. CDR3 DNA: TGTGCCAGCAGCCCTCGCTCAGGGGAAGAGACCCAGTACTTC.

This sequence joins TRBV7-2 and TRBJ1-2; D is uncertain. Trimming shortened V by 1 base and J by 1 base, and 7 bases separated the two germline ends. This CDR3 region has 14 residues. Looked up from germline, CDR1 is SGHTA and CDR2 is FQGNSA. The CDR3 bases are TGTGCCAGCAGCTTAGGCAGAGTTAACTATGGCTACACCTTC. Its protein product is CASSLGRVNYGYTF. Based on the CDR3 plus reference TRBV7-2 and TRBJ1-2, the full variable domain is GAGVSQSPSNKVTEKGKDVELRCDPISGHTALYWYRQSLGQGLEFLIYFQGNSAPDKSGLPSDRFSAERTGGSVSTLTIQRTQQEDSAVYLCASSLGRVNYGYTFGSGTRLTVV.

This chain connects TRBV5-1 to TRBJ2-1, with TRBD2 identical over 8 bases. This CDR3 region has 15 residues. Germline CDR1 is SGHRS and CDR2 is YFSETQ. V was clipped by 3 bases and J by 0 bases; unmatched bases: 2. The CDR3 sequence is CASSWGLDSYNEQFF. The CDR3, as DNA: TGCGCCAGCAGCTGGGGACTAGACTCCTACAATGAGCAGTTCTTC.

J is TRBJ2-1 and V is TRBV28; D is unresolved. The germline gives CDR1 MDHEN, CDR2 SYDVKM. The V and J ends lost 5 bases and 9 bases respectively, with 20 bases between them. CDR3 length equals 15 residues. This CDR3 is CASSPTGPLQGEQFF. The CDR3 region has the DNA TGTGCCAGCAGTCCCACCGGACCTCTGCAAGGTGAGCAGTTCTTC.

The chain carries TRBV27 and TRBJ1-1; D uncertain. Germline V gene sequence: CDR1 MNHEY, CDR2 SMNVEV (reference sequence). The CDR3 is 13 amino acids. The V gene lost 6 bases and the J gene lost 10 bases, with 18 bases spanning the gap. The CDR3 DNA reads as TGTGCCAGCAGCACCCACGTAAGTAGTGCAGCTTTCTTT. Its translation is CASSTHVSSAAFF.

V usage is TRBV6-5 and J usage is TRBJ1-4, with D perhaps matching TRBD1 (5 bases). The CDR3 spans 15 residues. Trimming removed 6 bases at V and 7 bases at J, with 18 bases between. Germline values: CDR1 MNHEY, CDR2 SVGAGI. CDR3 protein: CASRPDIGQGEKLFF. The CDR3, as DNA: TGTGCCAGCAGGCCCGACATAGGGCAGGGTGAAAAACTGTTTTTT.

The chain couples TRBV7-2 to TRBJ2-1, with TRBD1 matching 7 bases. V shed 4 bases, J shed 9 bases, and the junction held 3 bases outside the gene matches. The CDR3 extends over 12 amino acids. Per the germline V gene, CDR1 is SGHTA and CDR2 is FQGNSA. CDR3 DNA sequence: TGTGCCAGCAGCTGGGCAGGGGGTGAGCAGTTCTTC. This codes for CASSWAGGEQFF.

This clone was seen only a few times. Here the CDR3 reads CASGTLQGSPLHF. The CDR3 bases are TGTGCTAGTGGAACCCTCCAGGGATCACCCCTCCACTTT. The rearrangement uses TRBV12-5 and TRBJ1-6; maybe TRBD1 (5 bases). Between the trimmed V and J ends, which lost 6 bases and 10 bases, there was a span of 13 bases. CDR3 size: 13 residues. Germline V gene data show CDR1 as LGHNT and CDR2 as FRNRAP.

The chain has TRBV5-5 and TRBJ2-5; a possible D gene is TRBD2 (7 bases). Trimming took off 3 bases at V and 4 bases at J, with 19 bases between the two ends. Germline V gene lookup returns CDR1 SGHKS and CDR2 YYEKEE (reference sequence). The CDR3 contains 16 residues. The CDR3 spells CASSSLAVRGGETQYF. The CDR3 DNA reads TGTGCCAGCAGCTCCTTAGCGGTGAGGGGGGGAGAGACCCAGTACTTC.

As DNA, the CDR3 is TGTGCCAGCAGCTTAAACCGACAGAGTGAGCAGTTCTTC. It yields the protein CASSLNRQSEQFF. V gene TRBV7-9 combines with J gene TRBJ2-1, with D tentatively TRBD1 (5 bases). CDR1 SEHNR and CDR2 FQNEAQ come from the germline V gene (reference sequence). V lost 2 bases and J 9 bases, leaving 11 bases between the germline ends. The CDR3 runs to 13 residues.

The rearrangement links TRBV6-5 to TRBJ2-7, with D unclear. Germline values: CDR1 MNHEY, CDR2 SVGAGI. The V gene lost 7 bases and the J gene lost 4 bases, with 14 bases spanning the gap. There are 13 residues in the CDR3. CDR3 DNA: TGTGCCAGCACCCCGGACGGGCGGTACGAGCAGTACTTC. This translates into CASTPDGRYEQYF.

The chain links TRBV10-3 to TRBJ1-2; D is ambiguous. The germline V and J ends were trimmed by 5 bases and 5 bases, with 15 bases remaining between them. The CDR3 covers 14 residues. Germline V gene sequence: CDR1 ENHRY, CDR2 SYGVKD. The CDR3 loop is CAISPGSREYGYTF. In DNA form, the CDR3 reads TGTGCCATCAGTCCCGGCAGTAGAGAGTATGGCTACACCTTC.

This chain connects TRBV7-2 to TRBJ1-4; 8 bases align to TRBD1. V lost 1 base to trimming and J lost 10 bases; unmatched junction nucleotides: 8. The germline V gene has CDR1 SGHTA and CDR2 FQGNSA. This CDR3 has 15 amino acids. CDR3 DNA sequence: TGTGCCAGCAGCTTAGTCGGGACAGGAGGACCAAAACTGTTTTTT. This encodes CASSLVGTGGPKLFF.

The chain couples TRBV18 to TRBJ2-2, with 9 bases fitting TRBD1. The CDR3 has 15 amino acids. Germline V lookup: CDR1 KGHSH, CDR2 LQKENI. J gave up 3 bases and V 3 bases, and 2 bases lay outside the gene matches. The CDR3 DNA reads TGTGCCAGCTCACCGGGACAGGGTCACACCGGGGAGCTGTTTTTT. It encodes CASSPGQGHTGELFF.